These T cell receptor beta chains were read from a single sample in a study of blood T cell repertoires in COVID-19. Method: immunoSEQ multiplex PCR; TCRdb's copy keeps in-frame clones and lacks some. This sample carries tens of thousands of clones, 85% to 90% of them seen once, and the ten largest clones take 18%. Sequences were obtained from peripheral blood. These receptors came from a woman aged 60-75 years with COVID-19, enrolled during active disease. Both conserved end residues are part of each CDR3. A D gene is named only where the DNA matches it firmly. Rows give clone size only sometimes, using once, few, many, or a class for an expanded clone.

-	-	TRBV18	TRBJ1-5	CASSPEAHSNQPQHF	TGTGCCAGCTCACCAGAGGCCCATAGCAATCAGCCCCAGCATTTT
-	once	TRBV25-1	TRBJ1-1	CASSPRLGGNTEAFF	TGTGCCAGCAGTCCCCGGCTGGGGGGGAACACTGAAGCTTTCTTT
-	-	TRBV19	TRBJ1-5	CASRLMGNQPQHF	TGTGCCAGCCGGTTGATGGGCAATCAGCCCCAGCATTTT
TRBD2	-	TRBV27	TRBJ2-1	CASSILAGEGNEQFF	TGTGCCAGCAGTATCCTAGCGGGAGAGGGCAATGAGCAGTTCTTC
-	-	TRBV11-3	TRBJ1-6	CASSLGRDDSPLHF	TGTGCCAGCAGCTTGGGCAGGGATGATTCACCCCTCCACTTT
TRBD2	-	TRBV19	TRBJ2-7	CASRISGTYSYEQYF	TGTGCCAGTAGGATAAGCGGGACCTACTCCTACGAGCAGTACTTC
-	once	TRBV15	TRBJ1-1	CATSRDRDTEAFF	TGTGCCACCAGCAGAGACAGGGATACTGAAGCTTTCTTT
TRBD2	once	TRBV9	TRBJ2-7	CASSRPSPAGSYEQYF	TGTGCCAGCAGCCGGCCTTCCCCAGCGGGGTCCTACGAGCAGTACTTC
-	-	TRBV7-9	TRBJ2-1	CASSFWQGGRNEQFF	TGTGCCAGCAGCTTTTGGCAGGGCGGACGAAATGAGCAGTTCTTC
-	once	TRBV3-1/TRBV3-2	TRBJ2-5	CASSQDLPSGGGETQYF	TGTGCCAGCAGCCAAGATCTCCCCAGCGGAGGTGGGGAGACCCAGTACTTC
-	-	TRBV19	TRBJ2-1	CASSMPRTSSYNEQFF	TGTGCCAGTAGTATGCCGAGGACAAGCTCCTACAATGAGCAGTTCTTC
-	-	TRBV28	TRBJ1-5	CASSFGTNQPQHF	TGTGCCAGCAGTTTTGGGACAAATCAGCCCCAGCATTTT
-	-	TRBV15	TRBJ1-4	CATSRDGTRTNEKLFF	TGTGCCACCAGCAGAGATGGGACAAGGACTAATGAAAAACTGTTTTTT
TRBD1	-	TRBV13	TRBJ1-6	CASSSRDRFSPLHF	TGTGCCAGCAGCTCCCGGGACAGGTTTTCACCCCTCCACTTT
-	once	TRBV5-1	TRBJ2-4	CASSQEPGAKNIQYF	TGCGCCAGCAGCCAAGAGCCGGGGGCCAAAAACATTCAGTACTTC
-	once	TRBV25-1	TRBJ2-7	CASSGKALAGEQYF	TGTGCCAGCAGTGGGAAGGCCCTAGCCGGGGAGCAGTACTTC
-	once	TRBV7-3	TRBJ1-2	CASSHGLGAGYTF	TGTGCCAGCAGCCACGGGTTAGGGGCTGGCTACACCTTC
-	-	TRBV27	TRBJ2-7	CASSPQGYEQYF	TGTGCCAGCAGTCCACAGGGCTACGAGCAGTACTTC
-	-	TRBV24-1	TRBJ1-4	CATSDFGGEKLFF	TGTGCCACCAGTGATTTCGGTGGTGAAAAACTGTTTTTT
TRBD1	few	TRBV19	TRBJ2-7	CASSPGTGPYEQYF	TGTGCCAGTAGTCCAGGGACAGGGCCTTACGAGCAGTACTTC
TRBD1	-	TRBV11-3	TRBJ2-7	CASSRDSSGEQYF	TGTGCCAGCAGCAGGGACAGCTCGGGCGAGCAGTACTTC
-	-	TRBV9	TRBJ2-5	CASSVTSGETQYF	TGTGCCAGCAGCGTAACGTCCGGGGAGACCCAGTACTTC
-	-	TRBV18	TRBJ1-2	CASSPLKGANYGYTF	TGTGCCAGCTCACCACTCAAGGGGGCTAACTATGGCTACACCTTC